This passage covers 22 T cell receptor beta chains from one sample sequenced in a study of cytomegalovirus exposure and HLA in healthy donors. The primer mix had 60 Vbeta and 13 Jbeta primers. The data were produced by immunoSEQ multiplex PCR, yet TCRdb's version contains in-frame clones alone and is incomplete. The data show approximately 150,000 clones, with about four fifths seen just once and about 5% held by the top ten. Specimen: PBMCs. The receptors here all came from a middle-aged man in good health and CMV-seronegative.

The rearrangement joins TRBV27 to TRBJ2-7, with unresolved D. V was shortened by 5 bases and J by 1 base, with 9 bases between the two germline ends. Germline-derived CDR1 and CDR2 are MNHEY and SMNVEV (reference sequence). This CDR3 spans 13 amino acids. The CDR3 DNA sequence: TGTGCCAGCAGTCTAGTCGGGTCCTACGAGCAGTACTTC. This sequence encodes CASSLVGSYEQYF.

The chain employs TRBV7-8 and TRBJ2-1; D gene unclear. There are 13 residues in the CDR3. The germline gives CDR1 SGHVS, CDR2 FQNEAQ. V lost 5 bases, J lost 8 bases, and 13 bases lay in between. The CDR3 bases are TGTGCCAGCAGCAACTACCTTGGAGATGAGCAGTTCTTC. Amino acids: CASSNYLGDEQFF. The whole variable domain, remainder taken from reference TRBV7-8 and TRBJ2-1, is GAGVSQSPRYKVAKRGQDVALRCDPISGHVSLFWYQQALGQGPEFLTYFQNEAQLDKSGLPSDRFFAERPEGSVSTLKIQRTQQEDSAVYLCASSNYLGDEQFFGPGTRLTVL.

The chain employs TRBV6-6 and TRBJ1-5; 7 bases align to TRBD1. Trimming removed 0 bases from V and 5 bases from J; junction bases left unmatched: 1. Germline V gene sequence: CDR1 MNHNY, CDR2 SVGAGI (reference sequence). The CDR3 length is 14 residues. The CDR3 region has the DNA TGTGCCAGCAGTTACTCAGGGGGCGATCAGCCCCAGCATTTT. Residues: CASSYSGGDQPQHF.

The CDR3 region has the DNA TGTGCCAGCAGTTCGCCCGGTTCCTACGAGCAGTACTTC. This sequence encodes CASSSPGSYEQYF. V gene TRBV27 combines with J gene TRBJ2-5; no reliable D call. The J call could be wrong; TRBJ2-7 is a better fit for the DNA end. The CDR3 is made up of 13 amino acids. Germline V lookup: CDR1 MNHEY, CDR2 SMNVEV (reference sequence).

The chain has TRBV11-2 and TRBJ1-1; TRBD1 matches 8 bases. Germline V gene lookup returns CDR1 SGHAT and CDR2 FQNNGV. The CDR3 consists of 15 residues. V dropped 4 bases and J dropped 5; count of bases not matched to a gene: 9. This chain's CDR3 is CASSSGQGRRTEAFF. Here the CDR3 DNA reads TGTGCCAGCAGCTCAGGACAGGGAAGACGAACTGAAGCTTTCTTT.

This chain uses TRBV30 with TRBJ2-3; 8 nucleotides match TRBD1. The J segment lost 9 bases and the V segment lost 1 base, leaving 6 bases of the junction unmatched. The CDR3 length is 13 residues. CDR1 is GTSNPN and CDR2 is SVGIG in the germline V gene (reference sequence). CDR3 DNA: TGTGCCTGGAGTGGGTTACAGGGGGGAACGCAGTATTTT. Its translation: CAWSGLQGGTQYF. Full variable domain (remainder filled in from reference TRBV30 and TRBJ2-3): SQTIHQWPATLVQPVGSPLSLECTVEGTSNPNLYWYRQAAGRGLQLLFYSVGIGQISSEVPQNLSASRPQDRQFILSSKKLLLSDSGFYLCAWSGLQGGTQYFGPGTRLTVL.

The chain combines TRBV28 with TRBJ1-5, with TRBD1 matching over 9 bases. The CDR3 spans 14 residues. Germline V gives CDR1 MDHEN, CDR2 SYDVKM. With V trimmed by 3 bases and J by 4 bases, 1 base remained unmatched. CDR3 nucleotides: TGTGCCAGCAGTTTTGACAGGGGGAATCAGCCCCAGCATTTT. Translation gives CASSFDRGNQPQHF.

The chain links TRBV6-5 to TRBJ1-5; D ambiguous. The V and J ends lost 4 bases and 5 bases respectively, with 9 bases between them. This CDR3 is 13 amino acids long. Germline loops: CDR1 MNHEY, CDR2 SVGAGI. As DNA, the CDR3 is TGTGCCAGCAGTTTGCGGGGTTATCAGCCCCAGCATTTT. Encoded protein: CASSLRGYQPQHF.

The chain uses TRBV15 and TRBJ2-6; D is unclear. V dropped 1 base and J dropped 1 base, with 14 bases sitting between them. This CDR3 is built from 18 residues. Germline values: CDR1 LNHNV, CDR2 YYDKDF (reference sequence). CDR3 protein: CATSRAAVSLSGANVLTF. Written as DNA, the CDR3 is TGTGCCACCAGCAGAGCGGCGGTCTCCCTTTCTGGGGCCAACGTCCTGACTTTC. Full variable domain (outside the CDR3, taken from reference TRBV15 and TRBJ2-6): DAMVIQNPRYQVTQFGKPVTLSCSQTLNHNVMYWYQQKSSQAPKLLFHYYDKDFNNEADTPDNFQSRRPNTSFCFLDIRSPGLGDTAMYLCATSRAAVSLSGANVLTFGAGSRLTVL.

The chain couples TRBV6-6 to TRBJ1-1, with 10 nucleotides matching TRBD1. The CDR3 has 15 amino acids. Trimming at V came to 5 bases and at J to 7 bases, leaving 10 bases not matched to a gene. Germline assignment: CDR1 MNHNY and CDR2 SVGAGI (reference sequence). CDR3 sequence (DNA): TGTGCCAGCAGTGACAGGGGGCGCGGGGGTGGTGAAGCTTTCTTT. Residues: CASSDRGRGGGEAFF.

The sample holds one count of this clone. This rearrangement joins TRBV30 to TRBJ2-2; a possible D gene is TRBD1 (6 bases). This CDR3 spans 15 amino acids. The germline gives CDR1 GTSNPN, CDR2 SVGIG (reference sequence). Trimming shortened V by 4 bases and J by 7 bases, and 19 bases separated the two germline ends. CDR3 coding DNA: TGTGCCTGGAACCCCTACAGGGATCCGATCGGGGAGCTGTTTTTT. It is translated as CAWNPYRDPIGELFF.

The chain couples TRBV4-3 to TRBJ2-3, with 10 positions matching TRBD1. Germline CDR1 is LGHNA and CDR2 is YSLEER. V lost 4 bases, J lost 3 bases, and 1 base stayed unmatched. CDR3 size: 14 residues. The CDR3 sequence: CASSRTGGTDTQYF. Written as DNA, the CDR3 is TGCGCCAGCAGCCGGACAGGGGGGACAGATACGCAGTATTTT.

As concerns this clone: Other DNA sequences in this specimen translate into the identical CDR3. The chain combines TRBV11-1 with TRBJ1-6; tentatively, D is TRBD1 (5 bases). The CDR3 is 15 amino acids. Trimming pared 3 bases from V and 7 bases from J, leaving 13 bases between. The germline CDR1 and CDR2 sequences are SGHAT and FQDESV (reference sequence). CDR3 bases: TGTGCCAGCAGCTTGGACACTGGAAGAAATTCACCCCTCCACTTT. This encodes CASSLDTGRNSPLHF.

As concerns this clone: Sequence at one end of the junction differs from germline and may be a read error. This chain links TRBV12-5 with TRBJ2-3; D possibly corresponds to TRBD1 (6 bases). Germline V gives CDR1 LGHNT, CDR2 FRNRAP. The CDR3 runs 16 residues. The CDR3 sequence: CASGLPQGIPTGTQYF. In DNA, the CDR3 is TGTGCTAGTGGTTTGCCGCAGGGAATTCCGACAGGTACGCAGTATTTT.

The chain couples TRBV4-1 to TRBJ1-2; TRBD1 agrees at 10 bases. The CDR3 is 13 amino acids. The germline V gene has CDR1 MGHRA and CDR2 YSYEKL. V lost 4 bases to trimming and J lost 7 bases; unmatched junction nucleotides: 3. The CDR3 sequence is CASSPRTGGGYTF. For the CDR3, the DNA is TGCGCCAGCAGCCCCCGGACAGGGGGTGGCTACACCTTC.

The V call is TRBV7-2, the J call TRBJ2-5, with 9 bases that match TRBD1. V was clipped by 5 bases and J by 5 bases; unmatched bases: 9. Germline assignment: CDR1 SGHTA and CDR2 FQGNSA. There are 15 residues in the CDR3. The chain's CDR3 is CASSPAGQGTETQYF. Written as DNA, the CDR3 is TGTGCCAGCAGCCCCGCGGGACAGGGCACGGAGACCCAGTACTTC.

The CDR3 protein is CASPTETPNTGELFF. CDR3 bases: TGTGCCAGCCCCACCGAGACACCGAACACCGGGGAGCTGTTTTTT. The chain employs TRBV7-9 and TRBJ2-2; D is unresolved. The CDR3 runs to 15 residues. CDR1 and CDR2 from the germline V gene are SEHNR and FQNEAQ (reference sequence). The V and J ends lost 8 bases and 0 bases respectively, with 13 bases between them.

The chain is built from TRBV30 and TRBJ1-3; perhaps TRBD1 as D (6 bases). V was shortened by 7 bases and J by 4 bases, with 14 bases between the two germline ends. The CDR3 extends over 13 amino acids. Germline V CDR1 and CDR2: GTSNPN, SVGIG (reference sequence). The CDR3 DNA reads TGTGCCTATAACTCAGGGGTCGGAAACACCATATATTTT. This encodes CAYNSGVGNTIYF.

V gene TRBV14 combines with J gene TRBJ1-6; weak D call: TRBD1 (6 bases). Trimming stripped 2 bases from V and 6 bases from J, with 14 bases between. The CDR3 is 16 residues long. Germline V CDR1 and CDR2: SGHDN, FVKESK. CDR3 sequence (DNA): TGTGCCAGCAGCCAATTTCCGGGACATAGTAATTCACCCCTCCACTTT. Protein product: CASSQFPGHSNSPLHF.

The chain links TRBV30 to TRBJ2-3, with D maybe TRBD2 (7 bases). Trimming shortened V by 5 bases and J by 0 bases, and 15 bases separated the two germline ends. CDR3 length equals 15 residues. CDR1 is GTSNPN, CDR2 SVGIG, per germline (reference sequence). CDR3 amino acids: CAWSKGGDSTDTQYF. The CDR3 coding sequence is TGTGCCTGGTCAAAGGGGGGGGATAGCACAGATACGCAGTATTTT.

The chain employs TRBV19 and TRBJ1-5, with D tentatively TRBD1 (5 bases). The CDR3 sequence is 15 residues long. Trimming stripped 7 bases from V and 0 bases from J, with 13 bases between. CDR1 LNHDA and CDR2 SQIVND come from the germline V gene (reference sequence). CDR3 loop: CASTQGRSSNQPQHF. In nucleotides, the CDR3 is TGTGCCAGTACCCAGGGCAGGTCTAGCAATCAGCCCCAGCATTTT.

The chain carries TRBV29-1 and TRBJ2-7; D remains ambiguous. This CDR3 region has 13 residues. CDR1 and CDR2 from the germline V gene are SQVTM and ANQGSEA. V dropped 4 bases and J dropped 0 bases, with 10 bases sitting between them. CDR3 loop: CSVVQESSYEQYF. DNA for the CDR3: TGCAGCGTTGTCCAAGAGAGCTCCTACGAGCAGTACTTC.